This T cell receptor (beta chain) came from a study of response to subunit inactivated influenza vaccine. General study findings and limits: The authors suggested that few new T cells are recruited per seasonal influenza vaccination.

A single record per CDR3 protein comes from TCRdb applying MiXCR to the RT-PCR reads. This sample has hundreds of thousands of distinct CDR3 sequences, with approximately 15% found just once. There are many counts of this clonotype. Its antigen is currently unknown. This TCR came from a man aged 50 or older who received an inactivated influenza vaccine. The sample consisted of PBMCs from blood, taken about 14 days before vaccination.

The CDR3 is CASSLWDREAIQYF. The CDR3 DNA reads as TGCGCCAGCAGCTTATGGGACAGGGAGGCCATTCAGTACTTC. V usage is TRBV5-1 and J usage is TRBJ2-4; TRBD1 aligns across 9 bases. CDR3 length: 14 amino acids. The germline gives CDR1 SGHRS, CDR2 YFSETQ. Unmatched junction bases numbered 6, after V lost 2 bases and J lost 9 bases.